The 4 T cell receptor beta chains below come from one sample, sequenced in a study of cytomegalovirus exposure and HLA in healthy donors. Vbeta (60) and Jbeta (13) primers were used in the PCR. The protocol was immunoSEQ multiplex PCR, while the TCRdb copy is restricted to in-frame clones and leaves out a portion. The repertoire consists of about 240,000 clones, with 70% to 90% occurring once and the leading ten covering around 8.3%. The sequencing sample was made of PBMCs. Receptors were obtained from an older woman in good health and CMV-seropositive.

The CDR3 region is CSVTRQSGETQYF. DNA of the CDR3: TGCAGCGTTACCCGACAGTCGGGTGAGACCCAGTACTTC. This sequence joins TRBV29-1 and TRBJ2-5; possibly TRBD1 for D (5 bases). Germline loops: CDR1 SQVTM, CDR2 ANQGSEA. This CDR3 spans 13 amino acids. With 5 bases removed from V and 5 bases from J, the gap between germline ends came to 15 bases.

The J gene is TRBJ2-3, the V gene TRBV5-1; a weak D match, TRBD2 (5 bases). CDR1 and CDR2 from the germline V gene are SGHRS and YFSETQ. Trimming removed 0 bases from V and 3 bases from J, with 8 bases in between. The CDR3 totals 14 residues. CDR3 nucleotide sequence: TGCGCCAGCAGCTTGGTCACTAGAACAGATACGCAGTATTTT. Its protein is CASSLVTRTDTQYF.

The chain recombines TRBV5-4 with TRBJ2-1; TRBD2 matches at 7 bases. The V gene's germline CDR1 is SGHNT and CDR2 YYREEE (reference sequence). Germline trimming cut 0 bases from V and 6 bases from J; bases unmatched to any gene: 6. This CDR3 contains 15 residues. CDR3 in DNA: TGTGCCAGCAGCTTGGCCGGGTCGGGGGGCAATGAGCAGTTCTTC. Protein sequence: CASSLAGSGGNEQFF. The full variable domain, its missing parts supplied by reference TRBV5-4 and TRBJ2-1, is ETGVTQSPTHLIKTRGQQVTLRCSSQSGHNTVSWYQQALGQGPQFIFQYYREEENGRGNFPPRFSGLQFPNYSSELNVNALELDDSALYLCASSLAGSGGNEQFFGPGTRLTVL.

The chain uses TRBV19 and TRBJ2-7; TRBD2 is a possible D gene (5 bases). The CDR3 consists of 14 residues. Germline V CDR1 and CDR2: LNHDA, SQIVND (reference sequence). V was trimmed by 7 bases and J by 5 bases, leaving 18 bases between them. The CDR3 DNA reads as TGTGCCAGTACCTCAGGACTTCCTGGGGACGAGCAGTACTTC. Translating it yields CASTSGLPGDEQYF. The whole variable domain, remainder taken from reference TRBV19 and TRBJ2-7, is DGGITQSPKYLFRKEGQNVTLSCEQNLNHDAMYWYRQDPGQGLRLIYYSQIVNDFQKGDIAEGYSVSREKKESFPLTVTSAQKNPTAFYLCASTSGLPGDEQYFGPGTRLTVT.